Listed below are T cell receptor beta chains from one sample, sequenced in a study of T cell responses to AZD1222 COVID-19 vaccine. Assay used: immunoSEQ multiplex PCR; TCRdb lists only in-frame clones, some missing. The top ten clones hold around 10% of a sample with approximately 110,000 clones, 70% to 90% of them seen once. Sample: peripheral blood, taken on day 0 of AZD1222 vaccination. These receptors all come from an adult in good health. Each CDR3 is given with its conserved first and last residue. D genes are given only for firm matches. Only part of the rows carry a size: once, few, many, or a class if the clone is expanded.

>few|NA|TRBV28|TRBJ1-5
TGTGCCAGCAGTCCGAACCTGCATAGCAATCAGCCCCAGCATTTT
CASSPNLHSNQPQHF
>NA|TRBD1|TRBV19|TRBJ1-1
TGTGCCAGTAGTATTGGGGGACAGGGAACTAACACTGAAGCTTTCTTT
CASSIGGQGTNTEAFF
>NA|TRBD1|TRBV5-8|TRBJ2-5
TGTGCCAGCAGCAAAGGGACAGGGAATAATCAAGAGACCCAGTACTTC
CASSKGTGNNQETQYF
>NA|NA|TRBV7-3|TRBJ1-3
TGTGCCAGCAGCCCCACGCCATTATCTGGAAACACCATATATTTT
CASSPTPLSGNTIYF
>NA|NA|TRBV28|TRBJ1-3
TGTGCCAGCAGTGGCGACAGGAGCTCTGGAAACACCATATATTTT
CASSGDRSSGNTIYF
>NA|NA|TRBV7-2|TRBJ2-7
TGTGCCAGCAGCTTAGCCTCCCGGGCGTACGAGCAGTACTTC
CASSLASRAYEQYF
>NA|TRBD2|TRBV11-2|TRBJ2-3
TGTGCCAGCAGCGCCACGTTAGCGGGAGGGTGGGATACGCAGTATTTT
CASSATLAGGWDTQYF
>NA|TRBD1|TRBV28|TRBJ2-7
TGTGCCAGCAGTTTATACTCCGGGACAGGGTCCCACGAGCAGTACTTC
CASSLYSGTGSHEQYF
>NA|NA|TRBV19|TRBJ1-1
TGTGCCAGTAGCATGGAGGGGTGGAACACTGAAGCTTTCTTT
CASSMEGWNTEAFF
>NA|TRBD2|TRBV24-1|TRBJ2-3
TGTGCCACCAGTGACTTCACTAGCGGGGACACAGATACGCAGTATTTT
CATSDFTSGDTDTQYF
>NA|NA|TRBV6-5|TRBJ2-6
TGTGCCAGCAGTTTCCAGCGCTCTGGGGCCAACGTCCTGACTTTC
CASSFQRSGANVLTF
>NA|NA|TRBV9|TRBJ2-7
TGTGCCAGCAGCGTGGGGACTGAAGAGCAGTACTTC
CASSVGTEEQYF
>NA|NA|TRBV30|TRBJ1-5
TGTGCCTGGAGCCGGACAGAGAATCAGCCCCAGCATTTT
CAWSRTENQPQHF
>NA|NA|TRBV3-1/TRBV3-2|TRBJ1-5
TGTGCCAGCAGCCAAGAAGGTGGTGGGAGCAATCAGCCCCAGCATTTT
CASSQEGGGSNQPQHF
>NA|NA|TRBV4-1|TRBJ1-1
TGCGCCAGCAGCCAAGCCTCCCTCCGAGGGCCGGGGAGAACGGAAGCTTTCTTT
CASSQASLRGPGRTEAFF
>NA|NA|TRBV6-1|TRBJ1-5
TGTGCCAGCAGTGAAACGTTGGCAGGTAATCAGCCCCAGCATTTT
CASSETLAGNQPQHF
>NA|TRBD1|TRBV19|TRBJ1-5
TGTGCCAGTAGTATCATTCCAGGGGGCGGGAATCAGCCCCAGCATTTT
CASSIIPGGGNQPQHF
>NA|NA|TRBV29-1|TRBJ2-5
TGCAGCGTCGCGGGACAGCCAGGGGTAGGGCAAGAGACCCAGTACTTC
CSVAGQPGVGQETQYF
>few|TRBD2|TRBV5-1|TRBJ2-1
TGCGCCAGCAGCTTGGGTAGCGGGAGGGGCAATGAGCAGTTCTTC
CASSLGSGRGNEQFF